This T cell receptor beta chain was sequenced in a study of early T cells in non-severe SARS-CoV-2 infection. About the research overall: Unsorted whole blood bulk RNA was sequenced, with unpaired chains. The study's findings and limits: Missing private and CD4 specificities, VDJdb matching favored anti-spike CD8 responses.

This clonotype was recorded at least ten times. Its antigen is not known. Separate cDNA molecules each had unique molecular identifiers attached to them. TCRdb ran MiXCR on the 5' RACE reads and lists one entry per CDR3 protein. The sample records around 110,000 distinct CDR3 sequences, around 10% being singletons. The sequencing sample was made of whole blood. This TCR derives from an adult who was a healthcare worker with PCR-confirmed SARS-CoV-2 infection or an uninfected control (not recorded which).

The CDR3 nucleotides are TGCAGCGTCGGGACTTATTACGAGCAGTACTTC. Its protein is CSVGTYYEQYF. The chain recombines TRBV29-1 with TRBJ2-7, with D possibly being TRBD2 (6 bases). The germline V and J ends were trimmed by 6 bases and 4 bases, with 10 bases remaining between them. Germline V gene sequence: CDR1 SQVTM, CDR2 ANQGSEA. CDR3 length: 11 residues.